The entry below gives a single TCR beta chain sequence along with its context. Antigen unknown. This entry belongs to a study of cytomegalovirus exposure and HLA in healthy donors. Study-level information: Unique TCRs numbering around 85 million, obtained from HLA-typed donors, made up an early data release. Findings and caveats of the study: One later analysis reportedly identified an Asian-associated ancestry cluster that showed fewer N-insertions than the approximately 710-donor mean.

The CDR3 length is 19 residues. A multiplex PCR was run with 60 Vbeta primers and 13 Jbeta primers. In the original analysis: The authors later counted 70 million to 85 million unique TCR beta chains, approximately 12 million of them shared. TCRdb's table, derived via immunoSEQ multiplex PCR, lists solely in-frame clones and lacks some. The D gene and trimming were derived from the DNA, and the V and J assignments and clone size from that table. The profile covers 85,000 to 100,000 clones, with approximately 80% appearing a single time and 3.4% taken by the ten largest. The sample taken for sequencing was PBMCs. This TCR was recovered from a man aged 40-49 years in good health and CMV-seronegative. V usage is TRBV21-1 and J usage is TRBJ2-7; the table's TRBD1 call for D was not verified on the DNA. TRBV21-1 is designated a pseudogene. The CDR3 loop reads CASSIAPTGLWARSYEQYF. The CDR3 region has the DNA TGTGCCAGCAGCATAGCCCCCACCGGTTTGTGGGCCCGCAGCTACGAGCAGTACTTC.